A single sample is the source of the 15 T cell receptor beta chains below, sequenced in a study of blood T cells in healthy people across ages. Through a sample-barcoded 5' primer and a J-beta primer mix, a second PCR was run for roughly 6 to 11 cycles. TCRdb passed the 5' RACE reads through MiXCR, listing each CDR3 protein once. The sample lists roughly 1,300,000 distinct CDR3 sequences; approximately 59% were seen once. The specimen was blood. Receptors originate from a man aged 18 to 30 in good health.

This sequence joins TRBV27 and TRBJ2-7; 8 bases are a match to TRBD2. The junction had 8 bases not matched to a gene; V was cut back by 6 bases and J by 4 bases. CDR1 is MNHEY, CDR2 SMNVEV, per germline (reference sequence). This CDR3 comprises 14 residues. DNA for the CDR3: TGTGCCAGCAGATCCCTTAGCGGGATGTACGAGCAGTACTTC. Its protein product is CASRSLSGMYEQYF.

The chain combines TRBV27 with TRBJ2-1; 10 bases fit TRBD2. J lost 4 bases, V lost 6 bases, and 9 bases had no gene match. The CDR3 has 16 residues. Germline V gives CDR1 MNHEY, CDR2 SMNVEV (reference sequence). For the CDR3, the DNA is TGTGCCAGCAGCCCACCCGCAGCGGGGGGGTACAATGAGCAGTTCTTC. It encodes CASSPPAAGGYNEQFF.

The rearrangement uses TRBV5-1 and TRBJ2-5; D tentatively reads TRBD1 or TRBD2 (5 bases each). Trimming left V 7 bases short and J 5 bases short, with 21 bases between. The CDR3 has 15 residues. Germline loops: CDR1 SGHRS, CDR2 YFSETQ. The CDR3 region is CASGSVQGVMETQYF. The CDR3 DNA sequence: TGCGCCAGCGGCAGTGTCCAGGGAGTCATGGAGACCCAGTACTTC.

The genes are TRBV5-1 and TRBJ2-6, with TRBD1 identical over 9 bases. From germline, CDR1 is SGHRS and CDR2 YFSETQ. V shed 5 bases, J shed 2 bases, and the junction held 8 bases outside the gene matches. The CDR3 has 17 amino acids. For the CDR3, the DNA is TGCGCCAGCAGACCACAAACAGGGGGCACTGGGGCCAACGTCCTGACTTTC. Its translation is CASRPQTGGTGANVLTF.

The chain couples TRBV12-3 or TRBV12-4 to TRBJ1-6, with a tentative D call TRBD1 (5 bases). V shed 5 bases and J shed 15 bases, with 14 bases lying between them. The CDR3 covers 12 residues. CDR3 sequence (DNA): TGTGCCAGCAGTCCCGCCGGTGGGGGCCTCCACTTT. Its protein product is CASSPAGGGLHF.

The sample holds one count of this clonotype. The chain carries TRBV9 and TRBJ1-6; D call uncertain. V lost 0 bases, J lost 0 bases, and 7 bases lay in between. CDR1 and CDR2 from the germline V gene are SGDLS and YYNGEE. The CDR3 covers 16 residues. The CDR3 DNA follows: TGTGCCAGCAGCGTAGAGGCAGACTCCTATAATTCACCCCTCCACTTT. It codes for CASSVEADSYNSPLHF.

The chain links TRBV12-3 or TRBV12-4 to TRBJ1-2, with unresolved D. The V and J ends lost 5 bases and 8 bases respectively, with 15 bases between them. The CDR3 contains 13 residues. CDR3 in DNA: TGTGCCAGCAGTCCCGGGGAATCACGGGGCTACACCTTC. Translating it yields CASSPGESRGYTF.

CDR3 nucleotide sequence: TGCAGCGCCGGGACAGGGTTTCCAGATACGCAGTATTTT. Translating gives CSAGTGFPDTQYF. The chain recombines TRBV29-1 with TRBJ2-3; 9 bases match TRBD1. This CDR3 is built from 13 residues. J lost 4 bases, V lost 7 bases, and 6 bases had no gene match. Per germline, CDR1 SQVTM and CDR2 ANQGSEA.

The chain is built from TRBV4-1 and TRBJ2-5; weak D call: TRBD2 (6 bases). Deletions cut 3 bases from V and 0 bases from J, with 17 bases between. The CDR3 runs to 17 residues. CDR1 and CDR2 (germline): MGHRA, YSYEKL. The CDR3 region is CASSQAAGQAYQETQYF. CDR3 sequence (DNA): TGCGCCAGCAGCCAGGCTGCGGGGCAGGCGTACCAAGAGACCCAGTACTTC.

Only a few counts were recorded for this clonotype. This rearrangement joins TRBV27 to TRBJ2-7, with TRBD2 matching over 10 bases. The J segment lost 2 bases and the V segment lost 1 base, leaving 2 bases of the junction unmatched. This CDR3 spans 15 amino acids. From germline, CDR1 is MNHEY and CDR2 SMNVEV (reference sequence). CDR3 residues: CASSLFSGGPYEQYF. The CDR3 DNA reads TGTGCCAGCAGTTTATTTAGCGGGGGGCCCTACGAGCAGTACTTC.

The genes are TRBV4-1 and TRBJ2-3; 11 bases align to TRBD2. Germline trimming cut 7 bases from V and 5 bases from J; bases unmatched to any gene: 20. CDR3 length: 19 amino acids. Per the germline V gene, CDR1 is MGHRA and CDR2 is YSYEKL. The CDR3 bases are TGCGCCAGCACCTTTTCCCGGGGAGTTAGCGGGGGGGCAGGAGATACGCAGTATTTT. Its protein product is CASTFSRGVSGGAGDTQYF.

V gene TRBV29-1 combines with J gene TRBJ2-7; no reliable D call. This CDR3 has 15 amino acids. Germline V gene lookup returns CDR1 SQVTM and CDR2 ANQGSEA. V gave up 0 bases and J gave up 7 bases, with 19 bases separating them. CDR3 bases: TGCAGCGTTGAAGATCCGAATAAAACCTACTTGGAGCAGTACTTC. Protein: CSVEDPNKTYLEQYF.

This clonotype was counted only a few times. This chain joins TRBV9 and TRBJ2-7, with D perhaps TRBD1 (5 bases). The length of the CDR3 is 15 residues. CDR1 and CDR2 (germline): SGDLS, YYNGEE. Trimming removed 3 bases from V and 6 bases from J, with 19 bases in between. The CDR3 reads CASSGGMAPSGEQYF. CDR3 coding DNA: TGTGCCAGCAGCGGGGGCATGGCTCCTTCCGGCGAGCAGTACTTC.

This clonotype has a single count. Here the CDR3 reads CASRLSMNTEAFF. The CDR3 coding sequence is TGCGCCAGCAGGCTCAGTATGAACACTGAAGCTTTCTTT. This sequence joins TRBV5-1 and TRBJ1-1; D remains ambiguous. From germline, CDR1 is SGHRS and CDR2 YFSETQ. The CDR3 length is 13 residues. V was shortened by 5 bases and J by 0 bases, with 8 bases between the two germline ends.

The gene calls are TRBV18 and TRBJ2-7; no reliable D call. Germline lookup yields CDR1 KGHSH and CDR2 LQKENI. The V end was cut by 2 bases, the J end by 0 bases, with 14 bases between. The CDR3 sequence is 16 residues long. The CDR3 bases are TGTGCCAGCTCACCAAACAGCTCAATAAGCTCCTACGAGCAGTACTTC. Translated, it gives CASSPNSSISSYEQYF.